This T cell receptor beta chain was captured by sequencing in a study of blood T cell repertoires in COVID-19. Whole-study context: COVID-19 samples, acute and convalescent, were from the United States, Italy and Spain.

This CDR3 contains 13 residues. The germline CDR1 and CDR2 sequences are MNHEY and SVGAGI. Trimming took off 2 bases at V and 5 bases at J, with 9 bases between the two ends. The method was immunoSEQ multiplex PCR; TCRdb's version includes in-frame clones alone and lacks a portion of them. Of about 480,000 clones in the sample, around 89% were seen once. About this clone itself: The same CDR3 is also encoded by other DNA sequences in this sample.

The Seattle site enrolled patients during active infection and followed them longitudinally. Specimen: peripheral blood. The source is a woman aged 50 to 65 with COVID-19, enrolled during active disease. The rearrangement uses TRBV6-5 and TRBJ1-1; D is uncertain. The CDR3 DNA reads TGTGCCAGCAGTTACAAGGGAGAGACTGAAGCTTTCTTT. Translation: CASSYKGETEAFF.